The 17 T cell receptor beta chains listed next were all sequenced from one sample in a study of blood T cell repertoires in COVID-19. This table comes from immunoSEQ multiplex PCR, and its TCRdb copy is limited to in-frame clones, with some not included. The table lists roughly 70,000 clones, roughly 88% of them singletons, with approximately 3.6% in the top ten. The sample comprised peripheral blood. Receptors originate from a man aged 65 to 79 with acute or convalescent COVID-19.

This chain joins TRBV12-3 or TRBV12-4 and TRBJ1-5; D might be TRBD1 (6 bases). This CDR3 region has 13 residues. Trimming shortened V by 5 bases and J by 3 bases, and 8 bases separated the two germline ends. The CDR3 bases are TGTGCCAGCAGTGGACAGCACAATCAGCCCCAGCATTTT. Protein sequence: CASSGQHNQPQHF.

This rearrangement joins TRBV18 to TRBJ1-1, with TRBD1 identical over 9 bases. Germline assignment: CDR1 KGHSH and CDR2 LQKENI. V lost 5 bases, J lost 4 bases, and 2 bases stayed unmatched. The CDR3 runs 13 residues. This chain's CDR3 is CASSRQGGTEAFF. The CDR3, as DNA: TGTGCCAGCTCAAGACAGGGGGGCACTGAAGCTTTCTTT.

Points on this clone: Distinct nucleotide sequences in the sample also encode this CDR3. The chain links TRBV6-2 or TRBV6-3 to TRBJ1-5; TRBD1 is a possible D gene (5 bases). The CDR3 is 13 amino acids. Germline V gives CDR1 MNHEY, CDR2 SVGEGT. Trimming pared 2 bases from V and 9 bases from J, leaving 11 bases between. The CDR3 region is CASSYRGSGPQHF. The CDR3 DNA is TGTGCCAGCAGTTACCGGGGGTCAGGGCCCCAGCATTTT.

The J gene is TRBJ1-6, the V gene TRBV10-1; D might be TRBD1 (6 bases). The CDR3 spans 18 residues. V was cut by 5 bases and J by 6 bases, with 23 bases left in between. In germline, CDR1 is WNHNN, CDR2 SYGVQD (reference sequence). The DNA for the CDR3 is TGCGCCAGCAGTCCCCCTCCAGGGGTTGAAGGTTTTAATTCACCCCTCCACTTT. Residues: CASSPPPGVEGFNSPLHF.

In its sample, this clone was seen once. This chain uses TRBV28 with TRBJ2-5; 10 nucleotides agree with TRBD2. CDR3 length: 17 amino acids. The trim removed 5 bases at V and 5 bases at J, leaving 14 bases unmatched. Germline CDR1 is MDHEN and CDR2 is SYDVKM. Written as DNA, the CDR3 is TGTGCCAGCAGTCCCCTGGGACAGCGGGGGGGCGGGGAGACCCAGTACTTC. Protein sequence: CASSPLGQRGGGETQYF.

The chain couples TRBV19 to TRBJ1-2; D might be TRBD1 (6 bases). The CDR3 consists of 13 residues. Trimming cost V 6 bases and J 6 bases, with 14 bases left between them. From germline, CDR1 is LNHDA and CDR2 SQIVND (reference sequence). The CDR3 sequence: CASSPLGADGYTF. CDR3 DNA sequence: TGTGCCAGTAGCCCACTGGGGGCTGATGGCTACACCTTC.

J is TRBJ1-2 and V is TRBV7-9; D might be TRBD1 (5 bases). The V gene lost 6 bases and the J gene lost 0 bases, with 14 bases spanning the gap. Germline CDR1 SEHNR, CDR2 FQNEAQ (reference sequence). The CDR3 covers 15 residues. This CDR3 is CASRVTGITNYGYTF. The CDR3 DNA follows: TGTGCCAGCAGGGTAACAGGCATAACTAACTATGGCTACACCTTC.

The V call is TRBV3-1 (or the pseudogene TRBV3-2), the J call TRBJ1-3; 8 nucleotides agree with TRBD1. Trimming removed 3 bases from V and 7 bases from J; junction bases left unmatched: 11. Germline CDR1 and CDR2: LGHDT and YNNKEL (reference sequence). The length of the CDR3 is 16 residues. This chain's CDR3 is CASSHETGVLWNTIYF. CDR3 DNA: TGTGCCAGCAGCCACGAGACAGGGGTTCTCTGGAACACCATATATTTT.

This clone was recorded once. The CDR3 sequence: CASSFQPGEGIYEQYF. Here the CDR3 DNA reads TGTGCCAGCAGCTTCCAACCGGGGGAGGGGATTTACGAGCAGTACTTC. The rearrangement links TRBV7-2 to TRBJ2-7; 7 nucleotides match TRBD2. The CDR3 covers 16 residues. Trimming took 3 bases from V and 4 from J; bases not matched to a gene: 12. Germline CDR1 is SGHTA and CDR2 is FQGNSA.

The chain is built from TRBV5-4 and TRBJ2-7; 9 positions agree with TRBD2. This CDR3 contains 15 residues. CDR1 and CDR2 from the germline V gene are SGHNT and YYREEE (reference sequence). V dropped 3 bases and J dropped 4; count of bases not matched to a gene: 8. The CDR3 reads CASSSGGGGGYEQYF. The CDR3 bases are TGTGCCAGCAGCTCCGGCGGGGGGGGCGGGTACGAGCAGTACTTC.

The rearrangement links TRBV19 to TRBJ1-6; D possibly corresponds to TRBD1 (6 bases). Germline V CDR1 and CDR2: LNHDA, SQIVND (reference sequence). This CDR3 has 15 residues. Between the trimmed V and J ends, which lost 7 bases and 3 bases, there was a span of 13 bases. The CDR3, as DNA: TGTGCCAGTAAAAACGACAGGCACTATAATTCACCCCTCCACTTT. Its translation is CASKNDRHYNSPLHF.

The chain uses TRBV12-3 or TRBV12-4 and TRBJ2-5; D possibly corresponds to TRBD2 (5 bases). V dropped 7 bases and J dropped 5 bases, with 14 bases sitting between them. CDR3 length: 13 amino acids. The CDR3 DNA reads TGTGCCAGCACCTGGCCCGGGGATGAGACCCAGTACTTC. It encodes CASTWPGDETQYF.

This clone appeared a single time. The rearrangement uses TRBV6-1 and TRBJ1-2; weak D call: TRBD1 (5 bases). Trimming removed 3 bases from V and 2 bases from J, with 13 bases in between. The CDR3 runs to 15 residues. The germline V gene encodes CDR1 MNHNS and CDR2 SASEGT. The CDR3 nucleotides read TGTGCCAGCAGTGATTCCGGGGGTTCGAACTATGGCTACACCTTC. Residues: CASSDSGGSNYGYTF.

In DNA, the CDR3 is TGTGCCAGCAGCCAAGGTAACAGGGGGCCCTACGAGCAGTACTTC. Protein sequence: CASSQGNRGPYEQYF. The chain is built from TRBV4-2 and TRBJ2-7; TRBD1 matches 9 bases. The CDR3 loop spans 15 amino acids. V trimming: 1 base; J trimming: 2 bases; junction bases outside the gene matches: 3. Germline V gene sequence: CDR1 LGHNA, CDR2 YNFKEQ.

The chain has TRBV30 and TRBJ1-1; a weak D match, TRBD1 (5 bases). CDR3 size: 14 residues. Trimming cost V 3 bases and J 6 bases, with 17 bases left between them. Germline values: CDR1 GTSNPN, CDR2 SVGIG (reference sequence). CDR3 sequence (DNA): TGTGCCTGGAGCGCCACGGGCTTGGGGCCTGAAGCTTTCTTT. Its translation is CAWSATGLGPEAFF. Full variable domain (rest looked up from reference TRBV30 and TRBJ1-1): SQTIHQWPATLVQPVGSPLSLECTVEGTSNPNLYWYRQAAGRGLQLLFYSVGIGQISSEVPQNLSASRPQDRQFILSSKKLLLSDSGFYLCAWSATGLGPEAFFGQGTRLTVV.

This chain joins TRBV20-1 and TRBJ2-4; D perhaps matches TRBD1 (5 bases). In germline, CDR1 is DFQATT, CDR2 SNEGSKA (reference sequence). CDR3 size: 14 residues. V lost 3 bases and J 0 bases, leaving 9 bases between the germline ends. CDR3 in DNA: TGCAGTGCTAGTAGGGGCAGAGCCAAAAACATTCAGTACTTC. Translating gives CSASRGRAKNIQYF.

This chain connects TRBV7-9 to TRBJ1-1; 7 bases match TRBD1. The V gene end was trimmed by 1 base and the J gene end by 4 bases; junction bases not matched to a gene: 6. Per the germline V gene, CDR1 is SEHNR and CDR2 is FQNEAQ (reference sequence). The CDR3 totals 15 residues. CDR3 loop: CASSLVSAGGTEAFF. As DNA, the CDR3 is TGTGCCAGCAGCTTAGTTTCGGCAGGGGGCACTGAAGCTTTCTTT.